This T cell receptor beta chain was sequenced for a study of blood T cell repertoires in COVID-19 (dated by TCRdb to the early 2020s). At the level of the whole study: Samples covering the acute and convalescent phases of COVID-19 were provided by collaborators in the United States, Italy and Spain. The material from the prospective study consisted of cDNA or gDNA derived from T cells, B-cell-depleted T cells, or PBMCs. Deeply sampled blood TCRbeta repertoires from subjects exposed to, actively infected with, or recovered from COVID-19 were included in the dataset. The repertoires were released in a freely available public database meant as a resource for research on the immune response to SARS-CoV-2. Samples were obtained from the ongoing ImmuneRACE study (first 160 participants) and from 1,000 to 1,500 subjects provided by 6 global collaborators. Sample metadata almost always included a de-identified subject ID, COVID-19 status, age in years and sex. Where HLA class I and class II types were available, the types were taken from metadata supplied by the sample provider, not from assay-based typing.

About this clone itself: No cognate antigen has been identified for it. No base quality information exists; no much larger clone differs at one position.

In Seattle, one collaborating source enrolled patients while the infection was active and tracked those patients longitudinally over the course of disease. Collaborating institutions collected whole blood in K2EDTA tubes following their own protocols. For TCRbeta analysis, collaborators shipped samples as frozen whole blood, isolated PBMCs, or DNA extracted from either of those sample types. Here is what the overall study found, with its caveats: Clinical and demographic metadata were provided uncurated, with the amount varying by source and participant.

TCRbeta CDR3 regions were amplified from genomic DNA using the immunoSEQ Assay, a bias-controlled multiplex PCR. The source study handled its data this way. The number of nucleated cells in each sample was estimated by amplification of reference gene primers within the assay. To quantify the absolute abundance of each unique TCRbeta CDR3 rearrangement, sequence reads were collapsed and filtered. For each sample, productive Simpson clonality was calculated by taking the square root of Simpson's diversity index across productive rearrangements. Sourced from immuneACCESS, this table was stored by TCRdb with only in-frame sequences that have V and J called. A share of the clones is absent; for the studies checked, an unresolved V gene accounts for under half, and the remainder has no known explanation. V, J and clone size reflect that table, while D and trimming were determined from the DNA. For this sample there are some 180,000 clones; around 79% appear just once. The top ten clonotypes cover 5.5% to 7% of the sample.

V is pruned by 6 bases and J by 12 bases, leaving 4 bases of the junction without a gene match. Reading from cysteine to phenylalanine, the CDR3 counts 11 amino acids. The kept DNA is CDR3 alone, 33 bases in frame from the first base. This TCR came from a woman aged 40 to 50 with COVID-19, enrolled during active disease. Sequenced: peripheral blood. The V and J genes are TRBV12-3 or TRBV12-4 and TRBJ2-1, with 8 bases matching TRBD1. CDR3 reads: CASSKQGVQFF. The DNA reads as follows: TGTGCCAGCAGCAAACAGGGGGTGCAGTTCTTC.